These T cell receptor beta chains were read from a single sample in a study of blood T cells in healthy people across ages. MiXCR, applied by TCRdb to the 5' RACE reads, yields one record per CDR3 protein. Of fewer than 950,000 distinct CDR3 sequences in the sample, about 55% were seen once. Sample: blood. Source of these receptors: an elderly man in good health. Both conserved end residues are part of each CDR3. Each record gives: D gene, J gene, V gene, clone size, CDR3 protein, CDR3 DNA. A D gene is named only where the DNA matches it firmly. Clone size is given for some rows only: seen once, a few or many times, or a class if the clone is expanded.

- TRBJ1-2 TRBV7-2 - CASRLTAPGYTF TGTGCCAGCAGACTAACGGCCCCTGGCTACACCTTC
TRBD1 TRBJ1-5 TRBV7-2 - CASSSRDRTGGSRPQHF TGTGCCAGCAGCTCCCGCGACAGGACAGGAGGTAGTCGGCCCCAGCATTTT
TRBD2 TRBJ2-7 TRBV20-1 many CSARGFTSESYEQYF TGCAGTGCTAGAGGGTTCACTAGCGAGTCCTACGAGCAGTACTTC
TRBD1 TRBJ2-7 TRBV2 - CASAGQGAFRAQYF TGTGCCAGCGCGGGACAGGGGGCGTTCCGCGCGCAGTACTTC
- TRBJ1-4 TRBV20-1 - CSARAGAANEKLFF TGCAGTGCTAGGGCAGGGGCGGCTAATGAAAAACTGTTTTTT
- TRBJ1-2 TRBV7-6 - CASSLTPTGYGYTF TGTGCCAGCAGCTTGACACCAACCGGCTATGGCTACACCTTC
- TRBJ2-1 TRBV27 few CASRRSMGGNEQFF TGTGCCAGCAGACGGAGCATGGGGGGCAATGAGCAGTTCTTC
TRBD2 TRBJ2-7 TRBV12-3/TRBV12-4 few CASSPRGLGGEQYF TGTGCCAGCAGTCCCCGGGGACTAGGAGGCGAGCAGTACTTC
- TRBJ1-1 TRBV29-1 - CSVGHGVTEAFF TGCAGCGTTGGTCATGGTGTGACTGAAGCTTTCTTT
- TRBJ1-5 TRBV2 - CASSAGTSTQPQHF TGTGCCAGCAGTGCCGGGACAAGCACTCAGCCCCAGCATTTT
- TRBJ1-1 TRBV25-1 - CASSDHRGLNTEAFF TGTGCCAGCAGTGACCACCGGGGGTTGAACACTGAAGCTTTCTTT
TRBD1 TRBJ2-3 TRBV6-5 - CASSYPRTGRSTDTQYF TGTGCCAGCAGTTACCCGAGGACAGGTCGGAGCACAGATACGCAGTATTTT
TRBD2 TRBJ2-7 TRBV4-1 few CASSQDRTGGPYEQYF TGCGCCAGCAGCCAAGATCGAACGGGAGGGCCGTACGAGCAGTACTTC
- TRBJ2-1 TRBV6-1 few CASSGAGVYNEQFF TGTGCCAGCAGCGGGGCAGGGGTCTACAATGAGCAGTTCTTC
- TRBJ1-6 TRBV25-1 - CASSELRGNNSPLHF TGTGCCAGCAGTGAATTGCGGGGGAACAATTCACCCCTCCACTTT
- TRBJ2-5 TRBV5-1 - CASSLGELYQPGQYF TGCGCCAGCAGCTTGGGTGAACTATATCAACCAGGGCAGTACTTC